This TCR beta chain was obtained from a study of vaccination effects on CD4 cells after COVID-19. The study's findings and limits: In convalescent patients, vaccine-induced clones largely differed from infection-induced clones.

Before any sequencing was done, the ViraFEST assay used viral peptide pools to expand antigen-specific CD4+ T cells. Isolation of CD4+ T cells took place after less than twelve days of culture. Confirmation by PCR established that the person had SARS-CoV-2 infection between March and December 2020. Half the medium was replaced with IL-2 medium on days 3 and 7. This table comes from immunoSEQ multiplex PCR, and its TCRdb copy is limited to in-frame clones, with some not included. The sample carries approximately 38,000 clones, around 73% recorded once. Concerning this clone itself: Its antigen is as yet unknown.

The length of the CDR3 is 14 residues. J gave up 2 bases and V 2 bases, and 4 bases lay outside the gene matches. CDR1 is SGHNT and CDR2 is YYREEE in the germline V gene (reference sequence). Sequencing was performed on CD4+ T cells from PBMCs cultured with a peptide pool, taken before COVID-19 vaccination. This TCR derives from a human donor who had a prior SARS-CoV-2 infection. The V gene is TRBV5-4, the J gene TRBJ2-7; 7 positions match TRBD2. The CDR3 DNA sequence: TGTGCCAGCAGCTTAGCGGGGATCACCTACGAGCAGTACTTC. This gives the protein CASSLAGITYEQYF.